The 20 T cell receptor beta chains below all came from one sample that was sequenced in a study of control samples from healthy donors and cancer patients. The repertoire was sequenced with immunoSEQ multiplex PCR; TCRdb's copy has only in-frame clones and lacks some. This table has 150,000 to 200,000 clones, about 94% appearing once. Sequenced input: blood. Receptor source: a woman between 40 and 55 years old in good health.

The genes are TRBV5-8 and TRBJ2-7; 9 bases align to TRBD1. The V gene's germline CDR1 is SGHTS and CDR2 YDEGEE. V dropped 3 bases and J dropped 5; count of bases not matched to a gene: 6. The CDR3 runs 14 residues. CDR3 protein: CASSSRTGEDEQYF. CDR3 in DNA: TGTGCCAGCAGCTCACGGACAGGGGAGGACGAGCAGTACTTC.

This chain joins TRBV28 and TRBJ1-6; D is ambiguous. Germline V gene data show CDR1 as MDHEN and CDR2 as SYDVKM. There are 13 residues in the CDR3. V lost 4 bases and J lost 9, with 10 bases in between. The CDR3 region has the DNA TGTGCCAGCAGTTCGTCAGCCACTTCACCCCTCCACTTT. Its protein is CASSSSATSPLHF.

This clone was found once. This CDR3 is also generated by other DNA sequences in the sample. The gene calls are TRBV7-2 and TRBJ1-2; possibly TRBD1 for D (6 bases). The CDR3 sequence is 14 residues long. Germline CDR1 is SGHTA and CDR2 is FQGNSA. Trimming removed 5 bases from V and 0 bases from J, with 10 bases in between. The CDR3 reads CASSPGTSNYGYTF. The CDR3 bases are TGTGCCAGCAGCCCTGGGACATCTAACTATGGCTACACCTTC.

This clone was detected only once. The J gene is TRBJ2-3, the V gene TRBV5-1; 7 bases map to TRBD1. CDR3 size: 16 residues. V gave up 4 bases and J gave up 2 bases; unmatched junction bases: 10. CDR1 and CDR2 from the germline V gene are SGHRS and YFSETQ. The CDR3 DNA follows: TGCGCCAGCAGCCGAACACCCGGGACAGCCACAGATACGCAGTATTTT. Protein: CASSRTPGTATDTQYF.

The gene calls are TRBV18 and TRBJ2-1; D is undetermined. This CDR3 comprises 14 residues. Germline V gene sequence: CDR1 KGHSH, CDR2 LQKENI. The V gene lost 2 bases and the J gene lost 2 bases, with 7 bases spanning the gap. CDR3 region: CASSPGQAYNEQFF. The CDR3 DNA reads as TGTGCCAGCTCACCAGGGCAGGCCTACAATGAGCAGTTCTTC.

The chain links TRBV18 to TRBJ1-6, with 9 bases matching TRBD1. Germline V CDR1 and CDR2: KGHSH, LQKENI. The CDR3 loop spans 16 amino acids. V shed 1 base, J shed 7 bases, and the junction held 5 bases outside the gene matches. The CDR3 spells CASSPLGTGSNSPLHF. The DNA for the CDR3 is TGTGCCAGCTCACCACTCGGGACAGGGTCCAATTCACCCCTCCACTTT.

The DNA of the CDR3 is TGCGCCAGCAGCTTTCAAGGGACCGCCGGGGAGCTGTTTTTT. This codes for CASSFQGTAGELFF. V usage is TRBV5-1 and J usage is TRBJ2-2; either TRBD1 or TRBD2 may fit D (5 bases each). The CDR3 is 14 residues long. Deletions cut 2 bases from V and 6 bases from J, with 11 bases between. Per the germline V gene, CDR1 is SGHRS and CDR2 is YFSETQ. Variable domain in full (rest from reference TRBV5-1 and TRBJ2-2): KAGVTQTPRYLIKTRGQQVTLSCSPISGHRSVSWYQQTPGQGLQFLFEYFSETQRNKGNFPGRFSGRQFSNSRSEMNVSTLELGDSALYLCASSFQGTAGELFFGEGSRLTVL.

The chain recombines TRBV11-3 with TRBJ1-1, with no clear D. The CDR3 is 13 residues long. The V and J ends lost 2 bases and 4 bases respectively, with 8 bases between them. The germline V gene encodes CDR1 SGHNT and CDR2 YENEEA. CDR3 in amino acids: CASSLMFATEAFF. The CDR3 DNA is TGTGCCAGCAGCTTAATGTTCGCCACTGAAGCTTTCTTT.

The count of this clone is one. DNA of the CDR3: TGTGCCAGTCTGGGTTTAGGGGACAGCCCTAACTATGGCTACACCTTC. This translates into CASLGLGDSPNYGYTF. This chain connects TRBV19 to TRBJ1-2, with 7 bases that match TRBD1. Trimming cost V 8 bases and J 0 bases; bases outside gene matches: 12. This CDR3 is built from 16 residues. CDR1 is LNHDA and CDR2 is SQIVND in the germline V gene (reference sequence).

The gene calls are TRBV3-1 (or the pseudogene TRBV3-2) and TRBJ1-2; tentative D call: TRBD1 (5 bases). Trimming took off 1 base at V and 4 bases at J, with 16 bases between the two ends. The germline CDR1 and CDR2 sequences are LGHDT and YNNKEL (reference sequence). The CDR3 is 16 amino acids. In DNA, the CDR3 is TGTGCCAGCAGCCAAGTTGGGACCCGGAGGAGCTATGGCTACACCTTC. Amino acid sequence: CASSQVGTRRSYGYTF.

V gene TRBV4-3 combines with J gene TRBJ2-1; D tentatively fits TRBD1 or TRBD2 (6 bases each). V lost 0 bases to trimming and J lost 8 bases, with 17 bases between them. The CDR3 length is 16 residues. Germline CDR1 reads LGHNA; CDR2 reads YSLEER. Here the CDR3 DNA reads TGCGCCAGCAGCCAAGAAGGGGGGACTGGCGGGTATGAGCAGTTCTTC. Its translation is CASSQEGGTGGYEQFF.

The CDR3 here is CATSGGTANNEQFF. CDR3 DNA: TGTGCCACCAGTGGAGGGACAGCTAACAATGAGCAGTTCTTC. The genes are TRBV24-1 and TRBJ2-1; 7 nucleotides align to TRBD1. This CDR3 region has 14 residues. Per the germline V gene, CDR1 is KGHDR and CDR2 is SFDVKD. Unmatched junction bases numbered 5, after V lost 5 bases and J lost 5 bases.

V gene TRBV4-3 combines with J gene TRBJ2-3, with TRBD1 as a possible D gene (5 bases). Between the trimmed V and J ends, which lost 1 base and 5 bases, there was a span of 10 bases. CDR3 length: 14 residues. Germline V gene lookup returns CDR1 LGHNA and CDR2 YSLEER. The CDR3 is CASSQGRDRDTQYF. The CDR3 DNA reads TGCGCCAGCAGCCAAGGTAGAGACAGAGATACGCAGTATTTT.

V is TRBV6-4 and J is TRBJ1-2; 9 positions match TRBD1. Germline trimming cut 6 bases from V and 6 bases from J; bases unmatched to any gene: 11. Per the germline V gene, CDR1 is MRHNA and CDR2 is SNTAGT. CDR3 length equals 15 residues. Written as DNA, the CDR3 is TGTGCCAGCAGCCCCGGGACAGGGTTTGCGAATGGCTACACCTTC. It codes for CASSPGTGFANGYTF.

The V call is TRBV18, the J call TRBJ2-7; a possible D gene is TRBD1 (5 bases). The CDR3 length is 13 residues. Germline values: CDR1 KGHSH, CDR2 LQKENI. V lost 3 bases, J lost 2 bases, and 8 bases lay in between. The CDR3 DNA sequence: TGTGCCAGCTCACCGGCAGGGCCCTACGAGCAGTACTTC. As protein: CASSPAGPYEQYF.

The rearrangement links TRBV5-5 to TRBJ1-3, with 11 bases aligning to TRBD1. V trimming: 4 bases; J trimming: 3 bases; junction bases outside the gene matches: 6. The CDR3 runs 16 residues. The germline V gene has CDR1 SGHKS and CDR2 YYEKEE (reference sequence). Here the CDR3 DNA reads TGTGCCAGCAGCCCTGGACAGGGGGCTATTGGAAACACCATATATTTT. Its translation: CASSPGQGAIGNTIYF.

As DNA, the CDR3 is TGTGCCAGCAGCCAAGATCTTGCGACTAGCGGCACAGATACGCAGTATTTT. This codes for CASSQDLATSGTDTQYF. The genes are TRBV3-1 (or the pseudogene TRBV3-2) and TRBJ2-3; 8 nucleotides agree with TRBD2. Unmatched junction bases numbered 6, after V lost 0 bases and J lost 1 base. The germline V gene has CDR1 LGHDT and CDR2 YNNKEL (reference sequence). The CDR3 consists of 17 residues.

The CDR3 here is CASSLAILLAAYNEQFF. CDR3 bases: TGTGCCAGCAGCTTAGCGATTCTACTAGCTGCCTACAATGAGCAGTTCTTC. V is TRBV7-9 and J is TRBJ2-1; a possible D gene is TRBD2 (6 bases). V was shortened by 0 bases and J by 2 bases, with 14 bases between the two germline ends. CDR1 and CDR2 (germline): SEHNR, FQNEAQ (reference sequence). The CDR3 has 17 residues.

CDR3 amino acids: CASTQTGSQPQHF. CDR3 nucleotide sequence: TGTGCCAGCACCCAGACAGGGAGTCAGCCCCAGCATTTT. This chain joins TRBV6-5 and TRBJ1-5, with 7 bases lining up with TRBD1. The CDR3 runs to 13 residues. V lost 7 bases and J lost 6; bases outside the gene matches: 6. Per germline, CDR1 MNHEY and CDR2 SVGAGI.

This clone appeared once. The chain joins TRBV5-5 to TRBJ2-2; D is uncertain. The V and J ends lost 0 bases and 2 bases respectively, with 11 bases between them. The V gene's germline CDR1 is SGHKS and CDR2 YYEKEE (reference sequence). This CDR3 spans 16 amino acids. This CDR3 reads CASSLGATPNTGELFF. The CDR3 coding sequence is TGTGCCAGCAGCTTGGGAGCGACACCTAACACCGGGGAGCTGTTTTTT.